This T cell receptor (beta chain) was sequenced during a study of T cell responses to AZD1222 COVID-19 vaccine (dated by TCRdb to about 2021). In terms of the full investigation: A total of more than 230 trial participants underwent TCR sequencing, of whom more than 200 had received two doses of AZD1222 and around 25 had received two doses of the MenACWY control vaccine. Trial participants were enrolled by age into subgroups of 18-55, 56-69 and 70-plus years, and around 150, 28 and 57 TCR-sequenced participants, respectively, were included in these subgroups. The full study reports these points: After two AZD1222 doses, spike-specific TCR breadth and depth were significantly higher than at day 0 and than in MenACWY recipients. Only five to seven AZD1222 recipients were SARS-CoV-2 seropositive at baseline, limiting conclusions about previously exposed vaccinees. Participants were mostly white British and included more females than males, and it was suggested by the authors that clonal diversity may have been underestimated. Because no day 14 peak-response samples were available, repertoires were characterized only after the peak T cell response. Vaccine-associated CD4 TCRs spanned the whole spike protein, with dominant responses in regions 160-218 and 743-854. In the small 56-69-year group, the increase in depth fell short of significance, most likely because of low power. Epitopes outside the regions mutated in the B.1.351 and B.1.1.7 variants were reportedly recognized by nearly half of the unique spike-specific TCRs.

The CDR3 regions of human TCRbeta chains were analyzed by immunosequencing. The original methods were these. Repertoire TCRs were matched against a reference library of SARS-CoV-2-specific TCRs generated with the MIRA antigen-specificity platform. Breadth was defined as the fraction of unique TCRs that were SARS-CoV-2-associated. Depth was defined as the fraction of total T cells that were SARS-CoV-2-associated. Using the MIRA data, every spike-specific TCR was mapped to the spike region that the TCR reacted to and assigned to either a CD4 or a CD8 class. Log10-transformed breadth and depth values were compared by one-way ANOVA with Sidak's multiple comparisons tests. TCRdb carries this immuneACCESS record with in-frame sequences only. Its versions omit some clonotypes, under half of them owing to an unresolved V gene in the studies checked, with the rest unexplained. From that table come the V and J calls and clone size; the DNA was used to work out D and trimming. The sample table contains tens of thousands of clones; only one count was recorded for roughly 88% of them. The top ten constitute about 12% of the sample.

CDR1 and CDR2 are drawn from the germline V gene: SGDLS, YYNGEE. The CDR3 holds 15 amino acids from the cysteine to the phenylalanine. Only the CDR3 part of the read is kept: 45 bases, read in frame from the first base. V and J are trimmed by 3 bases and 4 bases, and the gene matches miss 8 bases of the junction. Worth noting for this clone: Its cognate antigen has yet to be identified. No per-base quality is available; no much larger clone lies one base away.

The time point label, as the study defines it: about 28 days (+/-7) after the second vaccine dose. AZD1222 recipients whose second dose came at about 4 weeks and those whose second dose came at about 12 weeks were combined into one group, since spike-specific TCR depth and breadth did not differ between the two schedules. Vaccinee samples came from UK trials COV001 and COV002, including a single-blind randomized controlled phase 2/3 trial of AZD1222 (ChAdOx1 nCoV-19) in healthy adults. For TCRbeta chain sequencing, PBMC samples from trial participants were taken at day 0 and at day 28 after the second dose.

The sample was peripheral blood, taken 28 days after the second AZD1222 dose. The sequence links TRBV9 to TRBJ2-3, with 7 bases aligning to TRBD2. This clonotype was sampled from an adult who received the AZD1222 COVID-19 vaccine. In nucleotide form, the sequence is TGTGCCAGCAGCGCCCTAACTAGCGACTCAGATACGCAGTATTTT. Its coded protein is CASSALTSDSDTQYF.